This TCR beta chain came from a study of blood T cell repertoires in COVID-19. Study context: Researchers got acute and convalescent COVID-19 samples from the United States, Italy and Spain. The cDNA or gDNA used as material had been derived from T cells, B-cell-depleted T cells, or PBMCs.

In the original workflow: Nucleated cell counts were estimated from reference gene primer amplification. Some clones are missing from TCRdb's copy, which holds only in-frame ones; the method was immunoSEQ multiplex PCR. Clonal size and the V and J genes are those of that table, whereas D and trimming came from the DNA. The data contain around 150,000 clones, over 70% of them seen just once; the ten biggest clones take up over 7%. The V gene lost 0 bases and the J gene lost 0 bases, with 16 bases spanning the gap. This CDR3 is built from 18 residues. The V gene's germline CDR1 is SGHRS and CDR2 YFSETQ.

The rearrangement links TRBV5-1 to TRBJ1-3, with D perhaps TRBD1 (6 bases). Sequenced input: peripheral blood. This receptor was obtained from a man over 45 with active or convalescent COVID-19. Here the CDR3 reads CASSLAPAGTSSGNTIYF. In DNA form, the CDR3 reads TGCGCCAGCAGCTTGGCTCCCGCCGGGACAAGCTCTGGAAACACCATATATTTT.